Shown below are 16 T cell receptor beta chains from a single sample sequenced in a study of T cells in women clearing cervical HPV infection (dated by TCRdb to 2016 to 2018). Library construction relied on the immunoSEQ multiplex PCR assay. Imported from immuneACCESS, the table was reduced by TCRdb to in-frame sequences with V and J called. These copies leave out some clones; in studies compared against another copy, an unresolved V gene accounts for under half, and the cause of the remainder is not known. The table for this sample records some 25,000 clones. The ten largest clonotypes hold 6% to 7% of the sample. Sequenced: blood buffy coat. Every receptor here comes from a woman between 18 and 70 years old with a cervical HPV16 infection that either progressed to CIN3+ or cleared (not recorded which).

Remarks on this clone: The sequence runs out 3 residues before the end of the CDR3; the remainder is reconstructed from the germline J gene. The chain links TRBV7-9 to TRBJ1-2; weak D call: TRBD1 (6 bases). The CDR3 length is 15 residues. The V gene's germline CDR1 is SEHNR and CDR2 FQNEAQ (reference sequence). CDR3 residues: CASRPGLAGGGDYTF. The DNA read from the CDR3 is TGTGCCAGCAGACCTGGACTAGCGGGAGGGGGTGAC.

Of note for this clone: The CDR3 is cut off 3 residues early in the read; its end comes from the germline J gene. V is TRBV13 and J is TRBJ1-6; TRBD1 agrees at 8 bases. The ends lost 3 bases at V and 7 bases at J; junction bases unmatched: 5. Germline assignment: CDR1 PRHDT and CDR2 FYEKMQ (reference sequence). The CDR3 consists of 15 residues. The CDR3 loop is CASSFSDRANSPLHF. The part of the CDR3 DNA that was read is TGTGCCAGCAGCTTCTCGGACAGGGCGAATTCACCC.

As to this clone: The read gets to within 3 residues of the CDR3 end, and the germline J gene fills in the rest. This chain joins TRBV7-9 and TRBJ2-5; weak D call: TRBD1 (5 bases). V was pared by 2 bases and J by 2 bases, with 12 bases between. The germline V gene has CDR1 SEHNR and CDR2 FQNEAQ (reference sequence). The CDR3 consists of 15 residues. Incomplete CDR3 DNA: TGTGCCAGCAGCTTACCGTCAGGGAATCAAGAGACC. This sequence encodes CASSLPSGNQET. The full CDR3 reads CASSLPSGNQETQYF.

For this clone: The read ends 3 residues early relative to the CDR3; the germline J gene fills the gap. The V gene is TRBV19, the J gene TRBJ2-7, with 7 nucleotides matching TRBD1. J was trimmed by 1 base and V by 7 bases; bases with no gene match: 10. The germline CDR1 and CDR2 sequences are LNHDA and SQIVND (reference sequence). CDR3 length: 15 residues. The CDR3 sequence is CASKNRGAGSYEQYF. CDR3 DNA, as far as it was read: TGTGCCAGTAAAAACAGGGGTGCTGGGTCCTACGAG.

Points on this clone: Coverage ceases 3 residues before the CDR3 finishes, and the germline J gene fills in the end. The chain recombines TRBV19 with TRBJ2-3, with a possible D match to TRBD2 (6 bases). This CDR3 has 15 amino acids. From germline, CDR1 is LNHDA and CDR2 SQIVND (reference sequence). Trimming cost V 4 bases and J 1 base, with 12 bases left between them. The chain's CDR3 is CASSTRGGGTDTQYF. The covered CDR3 bases are TGTGCCAGTAGTACTCGCGGAGGGGGCACAGATACG.

Comment on this clone: Germline and junction disagree at one end, which may indicate a read error. The read ends 3 residues early relative to the CDR3; the germline J gene fills the gap. V usage is TRBV19 and J usage is TRBJ2-2; 15 nucleotides match TRBD2. The germline CDR1 and CDR2 sequences are LNHDA and SQIVND (reference sequence). The CDR3 consists of 14 residues. CDR3 region: CASSPGLAGGVLFF. The CDR3 DNA, read in part, is TGTGCCAGTAGCCCCGGACTAGCGGGAGGGGTG. The variable domain in full, completed from reference TRBV19 and TRBJ2-2, reads DGGITQSPKYLFRKEGQNVTLSCEQNLNHDAMYWYRQDPGQGLRLIYYSQIVNDFQKGDIAEGYSVSREKKESFPLTVTSAQKNPTAFYLCASSPGLAGGVLFFGEGSRLTVL.

With regard to this clone: The observed sequence ends 3 residues before the CDR3 terminus, with the missing tail filled in from the germline J gene. Additional DNA sequences in this sample encode the identical CDR3. This rearrangement joins TRBV7-3 to TRBJ2-4; D perhaps matches TRBD1 (6 bases). Germline-derived CDR1 and CDR2 are SGHTA and FQGTGA. This CDR3 is built from 13 residues. The chain's CDR3 is CASSPDRNYGQYF. The sequenced CDR3 bases are TGTGCCAGCAGCCCCGACAGGAACTATGGT.

In the case of this clone: Read coverage stops 3 residues before the CDR3 terminus; the germline J gene supplies the remainder. This sequence joins TRBV20-1 and TRBJ1-6, with no clear D. Trimming cost V 2 bases and J 0 bases, with 8 bases left between them. The CDR3 sequence is 15 residues long. Looked up from germline, CDR1 is DFQATT and CDR2 is SNEGSKA (reference sequence). The CDR3 bases that were read are TGCAGTGCTAGATCGGGGAGCTCCTATAATTCACCC. Translating it yields CSARSGSSYNSP. The whole CDR3 protein is CSARSGSSYNSPLHF.

Note on this clone: The sequenced fragment ends 3 residues before the CDR3 boundary, so the rest is inferred from the germline J gene. The V and J genes are TRBV7-8 and TRBJ1-1, with D unresolved. Germline CDR1 and CDR2: SGHVS and FQNEAQ. The CDR3 is 14 amino acids. V lost 5 bases, J lost 0 bases, and 10 bases lay in between. Here the CDR3 reads CASSTRYLNTEAFF. Incomplete CDR3 DNA: TGTGCCAGCAGCACCAGGTACCTGAACACTGAA.

For this clone: From the germline J gene comes the end of the CDR3, since the read stops 3 residues before it. The chain has TRBV6-7 and TRBJ1-2; the D gene is possibly TRBD1 (5 bases). TRBV6-7 is an ORF, with its function uncertain. This CDR3 is built from 13 residues. The part of the CDR3 DNA that was read is TGTGCCAGCCTTCCCGGGACTAGATACGAC. As protein: CASLPGTRYD. The full-length CDR3 reads as CASLPGTRYDYTF.

A word on this clone: The read falls 3 residues short of the CDR3 end, and the missing part is taken from the germline J gene. The chain employs TRBV18 and TRBJ1-1, with D possibly matching TRBD1 (6 bases). The CDR3 is 15 amino acids. In germline, CDR1 is KGHSH, CDR2 LQKENI. V lost 0 bases, J lost 5 bases, and 13 bases lay in between. The sequenced part of the CDR3 DNA is TGTGCCAGCTCACCACCCACGGGGAGGGGGACTGAA. Translating gives CASSPPTGRGTE. The complete CDR3 reads CASSPPTGRGTEAFF.

In regard to this clone: Read sequence stops 3 residues before the CDR3 end, and the germline J gene provides the missing end. The chain joins TRBV20-1 to TRBJ1-4, with 7 bases matching TRBD1. The V and J ends lost 1 base and 8 bases, in that order; junction bases with no gene match: 10. The CDR3 consists of 15 residues. Looked up from germline, CDR1 is DFQATT and CDR2 is SNEGSKA (reference sequence). The part of the CDR3 DNA that was read is TGCAGTGCTAGAGCCCCAGGGGGTGGGGGAGAAAAA. It encodes CSARAPGGGGEK. The complete CDR3 protein is CSARAPGGGGEKLFF.

Regarding this clone: Read sequence stops 3 residues before the CDR3 end, and the germline J gene provides the missing end. The genes are TRBV6-1 and TRBJ2-4, with D perhaps being TRBD1 or TRBD2 (5 bases each). Germline V gene lookup returns CDR1 MNHNS and CDR2 SASEGT. This CDR3 comprises 12 residues. CDR3 DNA, as far as it was read: TGTGCCAGCAGTGGAGGGGTGGGTGGT. As protein: CASSGGVGG. The complete CDR3 sequence is CASSGGVGGQYF.

The CDR3 loop reads CASGGRYNEQFF. The sequenced part of the CDR3 DNA is TGTGCCAGCGGCGGGAGGTACAATGAG. V usage is TRBV7-8 and J usage is TRBJ2-1; 8 bases line up with TRBD2. The read terminates 3 residues before the CDR3 end, so the remaining end is supplied by the germline J gene. Germline V gives CDR1 SGHVS, CDR2 FQNEAQ. The junction had 1 base not matched to a gene; V was cut back by 8 bases and J by 4 bases. There are 12 residues in the CDR3.

A remark on this clone: The CDR3 end falls 3 residues outside the read, so it is completed with the germline J gene. The gene calls are TRBV7-6 and TRBJ2-2; TRBD1 aligns across 11 bases. CDR1 SGHVS and CDR2 FNYEAQ come from the germline V gene. This CDR3 comprises 16 residues. The CDR3 bases that were read are TGTGCCAGCAGCTCGAGATCGAGGACAGGGGGCGAAAAG. This sequence encodes CASSSRSRTGGEK. The whole CDR3 region reads CASSSRSRTGGEKLFF.

A remark on this clone: The sequence runs out 3 residues before the end of the CDR3; the remainder is reconstructed from the germline J gene. The rearrangement joins TRBV29-1 to TRBJ1-1; no clear D. V lost 7 bases, J lost 7 bases, and 16 bases lay in between. The CDR3 totals 12 residues. Germline V gives CDR1 SQVTM, CDR2 ANQGSEA. The DNA read from the CDR3 is TGCAGCGGGGCAGATGTTGGGTATGAA. Translated: CSGADVGYE. The whole CDR3 region reads CSGADVGYEAFF.